The following is a TCR beta chain sequence with its context. Its cognate antigen is unknown. The table came from immunoSEQ multiplex PCR; TCRdb's copy has only in-frame clones and leaves some out. The sample contains 100,000 or so clones, over 80% of which appear only once. This sample is drawn from a study of identifying expanded T cells in peripheral blood. Findings of the study overall: Roughly 1.2 clones differed between technical replicates, versus approximately 17 and 20 over time. Approximately two-week clone count variance significantly increased as total template count grew.

Healthy donors had no documented immune events, such as infections, while sampled. Source material: blood. This clonotype was obtained from a person between 18 and 75 years old in good health.

CDR3 loop: CASSSTGIPSRNTIYF. CDR3 coding DNA: TGTGCCAGCAGCAGTACAGGGATACCTTCTAGGAACACCATATATTTT. The chain couples TRBV27 to TRBJ1-3; D might be TRBD1 (6 bases). This CDR3 spans 16 amino acids. Germline values: CDR1 MNHEY, CDR2 SMNVEV (reference sequence). Trimming stripped 6 bases from V and 7 bases from J, with 22 bases between.